This T cell receptor beta chain was found in a study of shared clonotypes between healthy human individuals. Assay used: immunoSEQ multiplex PCR; TCRdb lists only in-frame clones, some missing. The sample has about 1.5 million clones; roughly 96% are singletons. The sample consisted of naive CD4+ T cells sorted from blood. The subset denotes: CD45RA+ positively selected. The clonotype was recovered from a man aged 25 to 40 in good health.

This CDR3 reads CASSPGIAGLYEQYF. DNA for the CDR3: TGTGCCAGCAGCCCCGGTATAGCGGGGCTCTACGAGCAGTACTTC. This chain links TRBV5-6 with TRBJ2-7, with 8 bases lining up with TRBD2. This CDR3 contains 15 residues. Germline V gives CDR1 SGHDT, CDR2 YYEEEE. The trim removed 4 bases at V and 3 bases at J, leaving 9 bases unmatched.